Below, 28 T cell receptor beta chains from the same sample are listed, as sequenced in a study of cytotoxic CD8 clonotypes in ibrutinib-treated CLL. Clones were read by immunoSEQ multiplex PCR, and TCRdb kept only the in-frame ones, dropping some. The sample comprises roughly 50,000 clones, roughly 57% of which are singletons, and less than 30% rests with the top ten. The source material was PBMCs, sampled after 24 months of ibrutinib treatment. The receptors shown here come from a human donor with chronic lymphocytic leukemia.

The chain carries TRBV6-1 and TRBJ2-4; 8 nucleotides line up with TRBD2. CDR1 and CDR2 (germline): MNHNS, SASEGT. V dropped 4 bases and J dropped 9; count of bases not matched to a gene: 8. This CDR3 region has 14 residues. CDR3 residues: CASSARKRGSIQYF. In DNA, the CDR3 is TGTGCCAGCAGTGCCAGAAAGCGGGGGAGCATTCAGTACTTC.

This clone turned up a few times. The chain joins TRBV7-6 to TRBJ2-1; 15 bases are a match to TRBD2. V lost 2 bases to trimming and J lost 1 base; unmatched junction nucleotides: 3. The germline CDR1 and CDR2 sequences are SGHVS and FNYEAQ. CDR3 size: 18 residues. As DNA, the CDR3 is TGTGCCAGCAGCTTAAGAGGACTAGCGGGGGGGTCCTACAATGAGCAGTTCTTC. Its translation is CASSLRGLAGGSYNEQFF.

Note on this clone: A read error may produce the germline difference seen at one junction end. The V and J genes are TRBV7-7 and TRBJ1-1; no definite D call. CDR3 length: 16 amino acids. Germline CDR1 SSHAT, CDR2 FNYEAQ (reference sequence). The CDR3 region is CASSSPPRVPNPEAFF. The CDR3 DNA is TGTGCCAGCAGCTCGCCCCCCCGTGTCCCGAACCCTGAAGCTTTCTTT. The whole variable domain, remainder taken from reference TRBV7-7 and TRBJ1-1, is GAGVSQSPRYKVTKRGQDVTLRCDPISSHATLYWYQQALGQGPEFLTYFNYEAQPDKSGLPSDRFSAERPEGSISTLTIQRTEQRDSAMYRCASSSPPRVPNPEAFFGQGTRLTVV.

Points on this clone: This sample includes further DNA sequences coding for the same CDR3. The chain is built from TRBV29-1 and TRBJ2-3, with D tentatively TRBD1 or TRBD2 (6 bases each). The V gene's germline CDR1 is SQVTM and CDR2 ANQGSEA. There are 14 residues in the CDR3. With 3 bases removed from V and 1 base from J, the gap between germline ends came to 11 bases. CDR3 DNA: TGCAGCGTTGAGGGGGGCAGGGGCACAGATACGCAGTATTTT. Protein: CSVEGGRGTDTQYF.

The chain is built from TRBV6-1 and TRBJ1-2, with a tentative D call TRBD1 (5 bases). CDR1 and CDR2 from the germline V gene are MNHNS and SASEGT. The CDR3 consists of 13 residues. Trimming removed 8 bases at V and 0 bases at J, with 10 bases between. The CDR3 region is CASEQDTNYGYTF. The CDR3 DNA sequence: TGTGCCAGCGAGCAGGACACTAACTATGGCTACACCTTC.

This chain connects TRBV29-1 to TRBJ2-7; 10 bases match TRBD1. This CDR3 has 13 residues. The germline V gene has CDR1 SQVTM and CDR2 ANQGSEA. After removal of 5 bases from V and 6 bases from J, the junction contained 7 bases not matched to a gene. The CDR3 protein is CSVPGQGPGEQYF. The CDR3 DNA is TGCAGCGTTCCGGGACAGGGGCCCGGCGAGCAGTACTTC.

This clone was observed a handful of times. The V gene is TRBV6-5, the J gene TRBJ1-1; no clear D gene. The V gene lost 0 bases and the J gene lost 1 base, with 12 bases spanning the gap. This CDR3 is built from 16 residues. CDR1 is MNHEY, CDR2 SVGAGI, per germline. This chain's CDR3 is CASSYSMVDGNTEAFF. The CDR3 DNA follows: TGTGCCAGCAGTTACTCGATGGTGGACGGGAACACTGAAGCTTTCTTT.

This clone was found a few times. Different DNA sequences within this sample yield the same CDR3. The chain recombines TRBV5-1 with TRBJ2-1; D may be TRBD1 (6 bases). V lost 3 bases and J lost 8, with 9 bases in between. The germline gives CDR1 SGHRS, CDR2 YFSETQ. The CDR3 totals 12 residues. In DNA form, the CDR3 reads TGCGCCAGCAGCTCGCAGGGGCATGAGCAGTTCTTC. Translation gives CASSSQGHEQFF.

The rearrangement links TRBV6-1 to TRBJ2-2; D remains ambiguous. CDR3 length equals 13 residues. V was shortened by 4 bases and J by 6 bases, with 9 bases between the two germline ends. Germline CDR1 is MNHNS and CDR2 is SASEGT. The CDR3 here is CASSAAGPGELFF. The DNA for the CDR3 is TGTGCCAGCAGTGCCGCCGGACCCGGGGAGCTGTTTTTT.

This chain connects TRBV13 to TRBJ2-5, with 7 bases identical to TRBD1. After removal of 4 bases from V and 4 bases from J, the junction contained 6 bases not matched to a gene. Per the germline V gene, CDR1 is PRHDT and CDR2 is FYEKMQ (reference sequence). The CDR3 loop spans 14 amino acids. The CDR3: CASSSTGMGETQYF. The CDR3 nucleotides read TGTGCCAGCAGCTCGACAGGGATGGGAGAGACCCAGTACTTC.

J is TRBJ2-5 and V is TRBV4-1, with D possibly matching TRBD2 (6 bases). Germline CDR1 and CDR2: MGHRA and YSYEKL. V lost 2 bases, J lost 7 bases, and 20 bases lay in between. This CDR3 is 16 amino acids long. The CDR3 protein is CASSQYGGRQVGTQYF. The DNA of the CDR3 is TGCGCCAGCAGCCAATACGGGGGAAGACAAGTAGGGACCCAGTACTTC.

V usage is TRBV29-1 and J usage is TRBJ2-5, with 15 bases lining up with TRBD2. Germline loops: CDR1 SQVTM, CDR2 ANQGSEA. The CDR3 spans 14 residues. The CDR3 here is CSGTSGGSGKTQYF. The CDR3 DNA reads TGCAGTGGGACTAGCGGGGGGTCGGGAAAGACCCAGTACTTC.

V usage is TRBV27 and J usage is TRBJ1-5, with D uncertain. Trimming cost V 5 bases and J 2 bases, with 10 bases left between them. CDR3 length: 14 residues. Per the germline V gene, CDR1 is MNHEY and CDR2 is SMNVEV (reference sequence). The CDR3 protein is CASSPRTGNQPQHF. In DNA, the CDR3 is TGTGCCAGCAGTCCCCGCACGGGCAATCAGCCCCAGCATTTT.

The rearrangement joins TRBV7-6 to TRBJ1-2, with D uncertain. The germline V gene has CDR1 SGHVS and CDR2 FNYEAQ. The CDR3 has 13 amino acids. The V and J ends lost 5 bases and 6 bases respectively, with 13 bases between them. Here the CDR3 DNA reads TGTGCCAGCAGCCCCCGGGGAATTGATGGCTACACCTTC. Translating it yields CASSPRGIDGYTF.

This clone was picked up a small number of times. The J gene is TRBJ2-2, the V gene TRBV5-1; D perhaps matches TRBD2 (6 bases). Germline V CDR1 and CDR2: SGHRS, YFSETQ. Trimming took off 4 bases at V and 4 bases at J, with 17 bases between the two ends. The CDR3 totals 16 residues. Written as DNA, the CDR3 is TGCGCCAGCAGCCCCACGGCGGGATTCGGCACCGGGGAGCTGTTTTTT. It yields the protein CASSPTAGFGTGELFF. Full variable domain (remainder filled in from reference TRBV5-1 and TRBJ2-2): KAGVTQTPRYLIKTRGQQVTLSCSPISGHRSVSWYQQTPGQGLQFLFEYFSETQRNKGNFPGRFSGRQFSNSRSEMNVSTLELGDSALYLCASSPTAGFGTGELFFGEGSRLTVL.

The chain links TRBV6-4 to TRBJ2-1, with D maybe TRBD2 (6 bases). Trimming pared 3 bases from V and 9 bases from J, leaving 18 bases between. This CDR3 is built from 15 residues. Germline values: CDR1 MRHNA, CDR2 SNTAGT. CDR3 coding DNA: TGTGCCAGCAGTGAATCGGGCCCCAGGAGGGCTGAGCAGTTCTTC. Translating gives CASSESGPRRAEQFF.

In this sample, this clone turned up a few times. J is TRBJ2-7 and V is TRBV11-1; D is possibly TRBD2 (5 bases). The CDR3 covers 14 residues. The germline V and J ends were trimmed by 5 bases and 0 bases, with 11 bases remaining between them. Per the germline V gene, CDR1 is SGHAT and CDR2 is FQDESV (reference sequence). This CDR3 is CASSTPGLSYEQYF. The DNA of the CDR3 is TGTGCCAGCAGCACCCCTGGACTCTCCTACGAGCAGTACTTC.

V is TRBV10-3 and J is TRBJ1-2; D is perhaps TRBD1 (5 bases). V was clipped by 3 bases and J by 4 bases, with 15 bases between them. The germline gives CDR1 ENHRY, CDR2 SYGVKD. This CDR3 has 15 residues. The CDR3 DNA is TGTGCCATCAGTGACCCTGGGGGTTATGCCTATGGCTACACCTTC. Encoded protein: CAISDPGGYAYGYTF.

This clone was detected a few times. The chain has TRBV6-1 and TRBJ1-3, with TRBD1 identical over 8 bases. J gave up 3 bases and V 6 bases, and 7 bases lay outside the gene matches. CDR3 size: 15 residues. The germline CDR1 and CDR2 sequences are MNHNS and SASEGT. DNA for the CDR3: TGTGCCAGCAGAACGGACAGGGCGGGTGGAAACACCATATATTTT. It yields the protein CASRTDRAGGNTIYF.

The rearrangement joins TRBV6-5 to TRBJ1-5; 9 bases fit TRBD1. Germline V gives CDR1 MNHEY, CDR2 SVGAGI. V was pared by 6 bases and J by 6 bases, with 6 bases of the junction left unmatched. The CDR3 length is 14 residues. As DNA, the CDR3 is TGTGCCAGCAGATCACAGGGGGCGAGTCAGCCCCAGCATTTT. Its protein is CASRSQGASQPQHF.

This chain joins TRBV10-2 and TRBJ1-5; D not resolved. Per the germline V gene, CDR1 is WSHSY and CDR2 is SAAADI. V gave up 3 bases and J gave up 7 bases, with 10 bases separating them. The CDR3 runs to 13 residues. The CDR3 DNA follows: TGCGCCAGCAGTGATTCCCGATCCCAGCCCCAGCATTTT. Translating gives CASSDSRSQPQHF.

The table lists this clone with a few counts. The chain carries TRBV6-5 and TRBJ2-7; 7 positions match TRBD1. V dropped 6 bases and J dropped 3; count of bases not matched to a gene: 8. This CDR3 is 14 amino acids long. CDR1 is MNHEY, CDR2 SVGAGI, per germline. This chain's CDR3 is CASRKKNRGYEQYF. CDR3 DNA sequence: TGTGCCAGCAGGAAGAAGAACAGGGGCTACGAGCAGTACTTC.

The V call is TRBV2, the J call TRBJ1-1; 8 bases match TRBD1. Losses at the gene ends were 5 bases for V and 5 bases for J; bases not matched to a gene: 7. CDR1 and CDR2 (germline): SNHLY, FYNNEI. The CDR3 is 14 residues long. CDR3 in DNA: TGTGCCAGCAGTCGAGGACAGGGCGTGACTGAAGCTTTCTTT. This sequence encodes CASSRGQGVTEAFF.

This sequence joins TRBV15 and TRBJ1-2, with D possibly being TRBD1 (6 bases). In germline, CDR1 is LNHNV, CDR2 YYDKDF (reference sequence). There are 14 residues in the CDR3. The V gene lost 5 bases and the J gene lost 0 bases, with 10 bases spanning the gap. In nucleotides, the CDR3 is TGTGCCACCAGCGGACAGACAGCTAACTATGGCTACACCTTC. Residues: CATSGQTANYGYTF.

This chain connects TRBV29-1 to TRBJ1-2, with D maybe TRBD1 (5 bases). The CDR3 sequence is 16 residues long. Germline V gene data show CDR1 as SQVTM and CDR2 as ANQGSEA. Trimming removed 6 bases from V and 0 bases from J, with 20 bases in between. Here the CDR3 DNA reads TGCAGCGTCGCCGGGGACCCGAGAGGAGCTAACTATGGCTACACCTTC. Protein: CSVAGDPRGANYGYTF.

This chain uses TRBV2 with TRBJ2-7; tentatively, D is TRBD1 or TRBD2 (5 bases each). There are 13 residues in the CDR3. Germline CDR1 SNHLY, CDR2 FYNNEI. V was clipped by 6 bases and J by 2 bases, with 11 bases between them. The CDR3 DNA reads as TGTGCCAGCAGAAGGGACGGGACCTACGAGCAGTACTTC. Translation gives CASRRDGTYEQYF. The full variable domain, in which reference TRBV2 and TRBJ2-7 provide the parts outside the CDR3, is EPEVTQTPSHQVTQMGQEVILRCVPISNHLYFYWYRQILGQKVEFLVSFYNNEISEKSEIFDDQFSVERPDGSNFTLKIRSTKLEDSAMYFCASRRDGTYEQYFGPGTRLTVT.

The rearrangement joins TRBV5-1 to TRBJ1-3; D is uncertain. The CDR3 sequence is 15 residues long. V was shortened by 0 bases and J by 0 bases, with 7 bases between the two germline ends. Germline CDR1 reads SGHRS; CDR2 reads YFSETQ. Here the CDR3 DNA reads TGCGCCAGCAGCTTGGAAACTGACTCTGGAAACACCATATATTTT. This encodes CASSLETDSGNTIYF.

This clone showed up just a few times. The chain couples TRBV6-5 to TRBJ2-5, with 8 nucleotides matching TRBD2. Germline values: CDR1 MNHEY, CDR2 SVGAGI. After removal of 3 bases from V and 2 bases from J, the junction contained 5 bases not matched to a gene. The CDR3 runs to 15 residues. CDR3 protein: CASSYVAGTQETQYF. In DNA form, the CDR3 reads TGTGCCAGCAGTTATGTAGCGGGGACTCAAGAGACCCAGTACTTC.